These T cell receptor beta chains were read from a single sample in a study of Graves' ophthalmopathy and Graves' hyperthyroidism. A single record per CDR3 protein comes from TCRdb applying MiXCR to the multiplex PCR reads. In the table there are around 1,000,000 distinct CDR3 sequences, less than 45% of which are singletons. The sequencing input was peripheral blood or thyroid tissue (not recorded which). These receptors originate from an adult man with Graves' hyperthyroidism. The CDR3 runs from the conserved cysteine through the conserved F or W. The D gene is left open where the match is weak. For some rows the clone size is stated as once, few or many, or as a class when expanded; others skip it.

v_call,j_call,clone_size,d_call,cdr3_nt,cdr3_aa
TRBV7-8,TRBJ1-1,NA,NA,TGTGCCAGCAGCTTAAACTTGGTTGCTGGAAACACTGAAGCTTTCTTT,CASSLNLVAGNTEAFF
TRBV5-6,TRBJ1-2,many,TRBD1,TGTGCCAGCAGCTTGGGAGCGGCAGGGGGCGGCTACACCTTC,CASSLGAAGGGYTF
TRBV10-3,TRBJ2-2,once,TRBD2,TGTGCCATCAGTGAGGGGACTAGCCAGAACACCGGGGAGCTGTTTTTT,CAISEGTSQNTGELFF
TRBV2,TRBJ2-6,NA,TRBD1,TGTGCCAGCAGCTTTCCCGGGACAGACTCTGGGGCCAACGTCCTGACTTTC,CASSFPGTDSGANVLTF
TRBV7-2,TRBJ1-4,few,TRBD1,TGTGCCAGCAGCGGACCCATACCGGGACAGGGGCCGTTGGGGACTGAAAAACTGTTTTTT,CASSGPIPGQGPLGTEKLFF
TRBV20-1,TRBJ1-1,many,NA,TGCAGTGCTCTTCAGGGCAGTTTTGACACTGAAGCTTTCTTT,CSALQGSFDTEAFF
TRBV6-9,TRBJ1-2,many,TRBD1,TGTGCCAGCACCCTTAGGGGGCACAGCTATGGCTACACCTTC,CASTLRGHSYGYTF
TRBV15,TRBJ2-7,many,NA,TGTGCCACCAGCAGTCCGGGAGAAGGAGTCTACGAGCAGTACTTC,CATSSPGEGVYEQYF
TRBV20-1,TRBJ1-4,few,NA,TGCAGTGCTAGAGTTTGGGAAAAACTGTTTTTT,CSARVWEKLFF
TRBV28,TRBJ1-5,NA,NA,TGTGCCAGCAGTCCAACACAGGGATATCAGCCCCAGCATTTT,CASSPTQGYQPQHF
TRBV5-1,TRBJ1-1,many,NA,TGCGCCAGCAGCAAGTATATCCTGTGGAGCGAAGCTTTCTTT,CASSKYILWSEAFF
TRBV5-6,TRBJ1-2,many,NA,TGTGCCAGCAGCGCCGGCGGGGGGAACTATGGCTACACCTTC,CASSAGGGNYGYTF